The rows below give T cell receptor beta chains drawn from one sample of a study of CXCR3-negative and CXCR3-positive naive CD8 T cells. TCRdb reprocessed the 5' RACE reads and reports one entry per CDR3 protein, with no DNA. The table counts tens of thousands of distinct CDR3 sequences; around 0.5% lies in the top ten. The sequenced sample was naive CXCR3+ CD8+ T cells from blood. The receptors were sampled from a human donor in good health. Some clones in this sample may be carry-over from other donors' samples. The CDR3 runs from the conserved cysteine through the conserved F or W.

j_call v_call cdr3_aa
TRBJ2-7 TRBV7-6 CASSFGDSYEQYF
TRBJ2-7 TRBV19 CASSIGSTAEQYF
TRBJ2-7 TRBV7-3 CASSLTGGDIYEQYF
TRBJ2-7 TRBV6-1 CASRAAYEQYF
TRBJ1-5 TRBV6-2/TRBV6-3 CASSYGNLDQPQHF
TRBJ2-5 TRBV5-5 CASSPFLAGLETQYF
TRBJ2-2 TRBV7-9 CASSPWLGMITGELFF
TRBJ2-3 TRBV6-6 CASSWTSGGLGDTQYF
TRBJ2-5 TRBV12-3/TRBV12-4 CASSFQTVHGPQETQYF
TRBJ2-2 TRBV3-1 CASSHQGLMNTGELFF
TRBJ1-1 TRBV28 CASSGGYPMNTEAFF
TRBJ2-2 TRBV3-1 CASSPTSFGAQYTGELFF
TRBJ1-2 TRBV20-1 CSARNPGREDYGYTF
TRBJ1-5 TRBV4-1 CASSQQVDGLMPQHF
TRBJ2-7 TRBV11-2 CASSMGHYEQYF
TRBJ2-1 TRBV7-3 CASSPAGGNEQFF
TRBJ1-2 TRBV28 CASSLFGGSGYGYTF
TRBJ1-2 TRBV7-9 CASSLAIGSYGYTF
TRBJ2-3 TRBV20-1 CSARGGIGGDTQYF